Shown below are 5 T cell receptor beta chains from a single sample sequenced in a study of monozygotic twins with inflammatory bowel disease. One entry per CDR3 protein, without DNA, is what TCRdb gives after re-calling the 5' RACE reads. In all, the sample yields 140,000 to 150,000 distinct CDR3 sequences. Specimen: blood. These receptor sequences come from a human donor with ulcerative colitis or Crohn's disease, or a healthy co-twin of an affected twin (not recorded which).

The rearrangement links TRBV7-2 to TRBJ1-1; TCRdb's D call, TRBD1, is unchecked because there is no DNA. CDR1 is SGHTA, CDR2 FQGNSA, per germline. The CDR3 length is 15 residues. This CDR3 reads CASSLGTGGNTEAFF.

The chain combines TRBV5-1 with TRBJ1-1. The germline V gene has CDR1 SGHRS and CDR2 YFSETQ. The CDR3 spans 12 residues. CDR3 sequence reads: CASSAGEGEAFF.

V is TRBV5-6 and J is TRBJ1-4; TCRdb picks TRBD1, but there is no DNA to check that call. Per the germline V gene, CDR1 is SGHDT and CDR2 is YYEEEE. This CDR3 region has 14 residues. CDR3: CASSSGQGDEKLFF. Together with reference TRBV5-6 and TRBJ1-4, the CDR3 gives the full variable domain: DAGVTQSPTHLIKTRGQQVTLRCSPKSGHDTVSWYQQALGQGPQFIFQYYEEEERQRGNFPDRFSGHQFPNYSSELNVNALLLGDSALYLCASSSGQGDEKLFFGSGTQLSVL.

Here the CDR3 reads CASKPGGDHGYTF. V is TRBV6-6 and J is TRBJ1-2; TCRdb calls TRBD1, which cannot be checked without DNA. The length of the CDR3 is 13 residues. CDR1 is MNHNY, CDR2 SVGAGI, per germline (reference sequence).

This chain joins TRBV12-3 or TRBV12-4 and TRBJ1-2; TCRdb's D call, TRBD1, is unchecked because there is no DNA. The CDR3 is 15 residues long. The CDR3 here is CASSFRTTAQGGYTF.